This T cell receptor beta chain was recorded in a study of blood T cells in healthy people across ages. In the study overall: About one barcoded beta molecule per two T cells was the capture yield of template switching.

A J-beta primer mix and a sample-barcoded 5' primer were used in a second PCR of roughly 7 to 12 cycles. In TCRdb, the 5' RACE reads were re-called with MiXCR into one record per CDR3 protein. The table records fewer than 800,000 distinct CDR3 sequences, approximately 29% of them present only once. Notes on the study in general: Significant beta diversity loss was already apparent by age approximately 38, declining roughly linearly. A greater number of naive CD4+ cells and higher diversity distinguished long-lived donors from aged donors.

This clonotype was seen at least ten times. Its antigen is unidentified. The clonotype comes from a woman aged 80 or over in good health. Sequencing was carried out using blood.

The CDR3 is CATSIDRVQETQYF. The CDR3 DNA reads as TGTGCCACCAGCATTGACAGGGTACAAGAGACCCAGTACTTC. The V and J genes are TRBV15 and TRBJ2-5; 7 bases fit TRBD1. This CDR3 is built from 14 residues. The junction had 4 bases not matched to a gene; V was cut back by 4 bases and J by 2 bases. In germline, CDR1 is LNHNV, CDR2 YYDKDF (reference sequence).